The 3 T cell receptor beta chains below come from one sample, sequenced in a study of OX40 agonist ivuxolimab in advanced cancers. Library method: the immunoSEQ multiplex PCR assay. Held by TCRdb, this immuneACCESS table contains in-frame sequences only and omits some clones. Under half of the omission traces to an unresolved V gene where checked; the cause of the rest is unknown. For this sample there are about 60,000 clones; around 83% appear just once. 0.55% to 0.8% of the sample rests with the top ten. Sequencing used CD4+ or CD8+ T cells sorted from blood, obtained in a trial of the OX40 agonist ivuxolimab. The receptors come from an adult with an advanced solid tumor such as melanoma, head and neck, liver or kidney cancer.

The chain is built from TRBV5-1 and TRBJ1-3, with 7 nucleotides matching TRBD1. From germline, CDR1 is SGHRS and CDR2 YFSETQ. The CDR3 contains 14 residues. The junction had 4 bases not matched to a gene; V was cut back by 4 bases and J by 3 bases. This chain's CDR3 is CASSIQGNGNTIYF. CDR3 DNA sequence: TGCGCCAGCAGCATACAGGGGAATGGAAACACCATATATTTT. The full variable domain, in which reference TRBV5-1 and TRBJ1-3 provide the parts outside the CDR3, is KAGVTQTPRYLIKTRGQQVTLSCSPISGHRSVSWYQQTPGQGLQFLFEYFSETQRNKGNFPGRFSGRQFSNSRSEMNVSTLELGDSALYLCASSIQGNGNTIYFGEGSWLTVV.

V usage is TRBV7-2 and J usage is TRBJ1-3; D might be TRBD1 (6 bases). The CDR3 is made up of 16 amino acids. Trimming removed 1 base at V and 4 bases at J, with 14 bases between. Germline values: CDR1 SGHTA, CDR2 FQGNSA. The CDR3 sequence is CASSLEFGTPGNTIYF. The CDR3 DNA sequence: TGTGCCAGCAGCTTAGAATTTGGGACACCCGGAAACACCATATATTTT.

V gene TRBV5-6 combines with J gene TRBJ1-4; possibly TRBD1 for D (6 bases). The germline V gene encodes CDR1 SGHDT and CDR2 YYEEEE. This CDR3 is built from 14 residues. V lost 1 base and J lost 7, with 11 bases in between. CDR3 sequence: CASSLTGFGEKLFF. CDR3 nucleotide sequence: TGTGCCAGCAGCTTGACAGGGTTCGGTGAAAAACTGTTTTTT.